A selection of T cell receptor beta chains follows, all from one sample in a study of T cell responses to AZD1222 COVID-19 vaccine. The method was immunoSEQ multiplex PCR; TCRdb's version includes in-frame clones alone and lacks a portion of them. In the table there are 150,000 to 200,000 clones, 90% to 95% of which are singletons. Sample: peripheral blood, taken on day 0 of AZD1222 vaccination. The source is an adult in good health. Each CDR3 is given with its conserved first and last residue. The order of the fields is V gene, D gene, clone size, J gene, CDR3 DNA, CDR3 protein. D genes are given only for firm matches. Some rows have no size entry. The others give once, few or many, or a class for an expanded clone.

TRBV7-8	.	.	TRBJ2-7	TGTGCCAGCAGCTTAGCGCGGTCCTACGAGCAGTACTTC	CASSLARSYEQYF
TRBV11-3	.	.	TRBJ1-3	TGTGCCAGCAGCCCTCCAAATGGAAACACCATATATTTT	CASSPPNGNTIYF
TRBV12-5	.	.	TRBJ1-5	TGTGCTAGTGCCCCAGGGGTGACGGGCAATCAGCCCCAGCATTTT	CASAPGVTGNQPQHF
TRBV7-8	TRBD1	.	TRBJ1-2	TGTGCCAGCAGCCCGACAGGGGAGGGTGGCTACACCTTC	CASSPTGEGGYTF
TRBV25-1	TRBD2	.	TRBJ2-5	TGTGCCAGCAGTGACCATGGGACTAGCGGGGTGGGGACCCAGTACTTC	CASSDHGTSGVGTQYF
TRBV5-5	TRBD1	.	TRBJ1-5	TGTGCCAGCAGCCAGAGGGGGCGCGGGAGCAATCAGCCCCAGCATTTT	CASSQRGRGSNQPQHF
TRBV23-1	TRBD1	.	TRBJ2-5	TGCGCCAGCCCAAGTCGGACAGGGGAAGAGACCCAGTACTTC	CASPSRTGEETQYF
TRBV5-6	.	few	TRBJ2-5	TGTGCCAGCAGCTTTGGACAGCAAGAGACCCAGTACTTC	CASSFGQQETQYF
TRBV6-6	.	.	TRBJ1-6	TGTGCCAGCAGTCCACCCGCCGTTTGGAGGGGAAATTCACCCCTCCACTTT	CASSPPAVWRGNSPLHF
TRBV19	TRBD1	once	TRBJ1-5	TGTGCCAGTAGTATCACAGGGGGTGTAGACCAGCCCCAGCATTTT	CASSITGGVDQPQHF
TRBV7-6	.	.	TRBJ2-1	TGTGCCAGCAGGAGAGAAGCGGTCTCCTACAATGAGCAGTTCTTC	CASRREAVSYNEQFF
TRBV2	.	.	TRBJ2-1	TGTGCCAGCACCGAAGGTACCTCCTACAATGAGCAGTTCTTC	CASTEGTSYNEQFF
TRBV7-9	.	.	TRBJ1-2	TGTGCCAGCAGCTTATCCCTCTATGGCTACACCTTC	CASSLSLYGYTF
TRBV6-5	.	.	TRBJ1-1	TGTGCCAGCAGATTGATGTCCCAGGTCAACCCTGAAGCTTTCTTT	CASRLMSQVNPEAFF
TRBV11-2	.	.	TRBJ2-5	TGTGCCAGCAGCTTAGAGGGAGGATGGGAGACCCAGTACTTC	CASSLEGGWETQYF
TRBV18	TRBD1	.	TRBJ1-2	TGTGCCAGCTCACCTTTGGACAGGGGCTATGGCTACACCTTC	CASSPLDRGYGYTF
TRBV5-1	.	.	TRBJ1-3	TGCGCCAGCAGCGAAATCCCTGGAAACACCATATATTTT	CASSEIPGNTIYF
TRBV5-1	.	.	TRBJ1-6	TGCGCCAGCAGCTTCCGTGGGGGGACGCGCGCAAATTCACCCCTCCACTTT	CASSFRGGTRANSPLHF
TRBV11-1	.	.	TRBJ1-2	TGTGCCAGCAGCCCCCGATGGGGGAACTATGGCTACACCTTC	CASSPRWGNYGYTF
TRBV7-2	TRBD2	.	TRBJ2-1	TGTGCCAGCAGCGCAGTGGGACTAGCGTTTGAGTTCTTC	CASSAVGLAFEFF